This passage covers 6 T cell receptor beta chains from one sample sequenced in a study of identical twins. One entry per CDR3 protein, called by TCRdb with MiXCR from the 5' RACE reads. The sample carries hundreds of thousands of distinct CDR3 sequences, 9% to 15% recorded once. Another study also made use of these data, one on yellow fever vaccine responses in identical twins.

Sample: CD8+ T cells sorted from blood. The receptors originated from a woman aged 18-29 years in good health.

Turning to this clonotype: It may be a read error: a sequence one base away is much more abundant. The rearrangement joins TRBV6-5 to TRBJ2-1, with unresolved D. The germline CDR1 and CDR2 sequences are MNHEY and SVGAGI. This CDR3 has 10 amino acids. V was shortened by 7 bases and J by 9 bases, with 7 bases between the two germline ends. The CDR3 loop reads CASKGTEQFF. The CDR3 coding sequence is TGTGCCAGCAAGGGCACTGAGCAGTTCTTC.

The J gene is TRBJ2-3, the V gene TRBV27; no definite D call. The CDR3 is 16 amino acids. Between the trimmed V and J ends, which lost 5 bases and 6 bases, there was a span of 21 bases. CDR1 and CDR2 from the germline V gene are MNHEY and SMNVEV (reference sequence). CDR3 DNA: TGTGCCAGCAGTCCTGGGCCCATCGAAAAGTCGGATACGCAGTATTTT. Translating gives CASSPGPIEKSDTQYF.

There are a few counts of this clonotype. The chain recombines TRBV2 with TRBJ2-7, with a possible D match to TRBD1 (6 bases). The CDR3 consists of 16 residues. The V end was cut by 8 bases, the J end by 0 bases, with 20 bases between. Germline CDR1 reads SNHLY; CDR2 reads FYNNEI. The CDR3 here is CASLTVFRTASYEQYF. The CDR3 DNA reads as TGTGCCAGCTTAACAGTCTTCCGGACAGCCTCCTACGAGCAGTACTTC.

The rearrangement links TRBV7-8 to TRBJ1-5; no reliable D call. Germline V gene data show CDR1 as SGHVS and CDR2 as FQNEAQ. The V end lost 5 bases, the J end lost 5 bases, and 7 bases lay between the germline ends. This CDR3 comprises 12 residues. The CDR3 DNA follows: TGTGCCAGCAGCCCGGGCGATCAGCCCCAGCATTTT. As protein: CASSPGDQPQHF. The whole variable domain, remainder taken from reference TRBV7-8 and TRBJ1-5, is GAGVSQSPRYKVAKRGQDVALRCDPISGHVSLFWYQQALGQGPEFLTYFQNEAQLDKSGLPSDRFFAERPEGSVSTLKIQRTQQEDSAVYLCASSPGDQPQHFGDGTRLSIL.

This clonotype was picked up many times. This CDR3 is CASSLSENTEAFF. DNA of the CDR3: TGTGCCAGTAGCCTATCGGAGAACACTGAAGCTTTCTTT. The V gene is TRBV19, the J gene TRBJ1-1; no definite D call. V was trimmed by 6 bases and J by 1 base, leaving 9 bases between them. The CDR3 is 13 residues long. Looked up from germline, CDR1 is LNHDA and CDR2 is SQIVND (reference sequence).

This clonotype showed up just a few times. The rearrangement joins TRBV5-1 to TRBJ2-1, with 10 positions matching TRBD2. This CDR3 has 17 amino acids. Trimming cost V 0 bases and J 5 bases; bases outside gene matches: 8. From germline, CDR1 is SGHRS and CDR2 YFSETQ. This CDR3 is CASSLEDSGGPNNEQFF. The CDR3 bases are TGCGCCAGCAGCTTGGAAGATAGCGGGGGGCCGAACAATGAGCAGTTCTTC.